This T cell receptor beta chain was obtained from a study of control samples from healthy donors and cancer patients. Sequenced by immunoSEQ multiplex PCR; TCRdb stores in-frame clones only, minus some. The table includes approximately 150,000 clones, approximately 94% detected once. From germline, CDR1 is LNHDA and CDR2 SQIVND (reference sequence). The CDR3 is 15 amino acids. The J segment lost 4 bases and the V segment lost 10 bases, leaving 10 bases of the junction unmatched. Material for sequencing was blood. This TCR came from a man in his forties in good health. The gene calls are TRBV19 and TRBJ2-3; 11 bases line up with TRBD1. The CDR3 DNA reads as TGTGCCACCTCGGAGGGGGACAGGGGGGCAGATACGCAGTATTTT. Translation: CATSEGDRGADTQYF.